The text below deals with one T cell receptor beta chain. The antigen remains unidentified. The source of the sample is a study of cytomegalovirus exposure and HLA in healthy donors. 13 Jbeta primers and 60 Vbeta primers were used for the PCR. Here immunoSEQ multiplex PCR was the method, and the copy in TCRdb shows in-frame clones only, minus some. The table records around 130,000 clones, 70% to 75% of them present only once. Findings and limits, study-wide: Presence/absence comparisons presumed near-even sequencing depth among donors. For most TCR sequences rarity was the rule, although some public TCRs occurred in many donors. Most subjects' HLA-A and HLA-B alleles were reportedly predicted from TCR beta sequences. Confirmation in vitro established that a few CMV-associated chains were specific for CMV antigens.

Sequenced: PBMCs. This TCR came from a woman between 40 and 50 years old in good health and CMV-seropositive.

CDR3 residues: CASNQDSLNEKLFF. The CDR3 DNA reads as TGTGCCAGCAACCAGGACAGCCTTAATGAAAAACTGTTTTTT. The genes are TRBV9 and TRBJ1-4, with a possible D match to TRBD1 (6 bases). V lost 6 bases and J lost 4, with 13 bases in between. The germline V gene has CDR1 SGDLS and CDR2 YYNGEE. The CDR3 loop spans 14 amino acids.